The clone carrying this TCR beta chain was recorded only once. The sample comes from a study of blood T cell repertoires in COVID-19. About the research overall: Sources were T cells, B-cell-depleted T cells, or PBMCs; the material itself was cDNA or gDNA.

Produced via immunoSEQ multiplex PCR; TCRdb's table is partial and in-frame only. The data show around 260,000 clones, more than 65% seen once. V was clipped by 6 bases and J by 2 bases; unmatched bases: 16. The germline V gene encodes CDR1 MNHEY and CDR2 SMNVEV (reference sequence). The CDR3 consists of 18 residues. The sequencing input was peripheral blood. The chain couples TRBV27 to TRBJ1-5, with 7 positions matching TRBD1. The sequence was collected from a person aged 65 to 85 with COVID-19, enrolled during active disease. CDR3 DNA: TGTGCCAGCAGCCCCGGACAGGCCTTTCAGGGGGGCAATCAGCCCCAGCATTTT. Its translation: CASSPGQAFQGGNQPQHF.